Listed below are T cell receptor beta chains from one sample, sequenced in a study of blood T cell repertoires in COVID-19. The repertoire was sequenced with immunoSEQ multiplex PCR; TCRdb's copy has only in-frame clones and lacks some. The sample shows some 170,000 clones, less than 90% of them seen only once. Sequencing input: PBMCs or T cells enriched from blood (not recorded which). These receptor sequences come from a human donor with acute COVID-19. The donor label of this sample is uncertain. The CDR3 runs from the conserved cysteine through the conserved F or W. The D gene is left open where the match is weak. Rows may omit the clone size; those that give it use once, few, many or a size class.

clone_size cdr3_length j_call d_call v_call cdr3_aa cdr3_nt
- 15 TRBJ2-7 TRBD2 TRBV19 CASSIAAGVTYEQYF TGTGCCAGTAGTATAGCAGCGGGGGTTACCTACGAGCAGTACTTC
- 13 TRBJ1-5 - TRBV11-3 CASRPDRYQPQHF TGTGCCAGCAGACCCGACAGATATCAGCCCCAGCATTTT
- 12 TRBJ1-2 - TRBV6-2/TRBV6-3 CASSQGLYGYTF TGTGCCAGCAGTCAGGGGCTCTATGGCTACACCTTC
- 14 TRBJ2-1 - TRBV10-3 CAISSGPPREEQFF TGTGCCATCTCATCAGGGCCCCCTCGCGAGGAGCAGTTCTTC
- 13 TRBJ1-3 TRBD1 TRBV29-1 CSAEQGDGNTIYF TGCAGCGCTGAACAGGGGGATGGAAACACCATATATTTT
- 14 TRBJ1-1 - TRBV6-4 CASSGGPEDTEAFF TGTGCCAGCAGTGGCGGGCCGGAGGACACTGAAGCTTTCTTT
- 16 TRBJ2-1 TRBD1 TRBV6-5 CASSYTGQGFYGEQFF TGTGCCAGCAGTTACACCGGACAGGGGTTTTACGGTGAGCAGTTCTTC
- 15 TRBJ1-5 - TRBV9 CASSVSGTPNQPQHF TGTGCCAGCAGCGTCTCCGGGACTCCGAATCAGCCCCAGCATTTT
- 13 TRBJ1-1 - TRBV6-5 CASSRGGPTEAFF TGTGCCAGCAGTAGGGGTGGGCCCACTGAAGCTTTCTTT
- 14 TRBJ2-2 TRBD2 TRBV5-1 CASRLAGNTGELFF TGCGCCAGCAGACTAGCGGGGAACACCGGGGAGCTGTTTTTT
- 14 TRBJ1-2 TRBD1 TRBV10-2 CASSDRTGSYGYTF TGCGCCAGCAGTGATAGGACAGGGTCCTATGGCTACACCTTC
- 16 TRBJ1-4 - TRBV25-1 CASSERRGANNEKLFF TGTGCCAGCAGTGAAAGGAGGGGCGCTAATAATGAAAAACTGTTTTTT
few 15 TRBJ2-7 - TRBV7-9 CASASTGRQGYEQYF TGTGCCAGCGCCTCTACCGGGAGACAGGGCTACGAGCAGTACTTC
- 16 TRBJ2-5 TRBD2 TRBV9 CASSVPTSGEGETQYF TGTGCCAGCAGCGTCCCGACTAGCGGGGAGGGGGAGACCCAGTACTTC
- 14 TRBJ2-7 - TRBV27 CASSLSGTAREQYF TGTGCCAGCAGTTTATCGGGGACTGCCCGCGAGCAGTACTTC
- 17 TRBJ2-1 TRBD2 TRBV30 CAWTRLAGGASYNEQFF TGTGCCTGGACACGGCTAGCGGGGGGGGCCTCCTACAATGAGCAGTTCTTC
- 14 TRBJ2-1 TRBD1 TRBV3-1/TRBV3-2 CASRRTGDNNEQFF TGTGCCAGCAGAAGGACAGGCGATAACAATGAGCAGTTCTTC
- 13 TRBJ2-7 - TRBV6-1 CASSDRWGREQYF TGTGCCAGCAGTGATAGATGGGGCCGCGAGCAGTACTTC